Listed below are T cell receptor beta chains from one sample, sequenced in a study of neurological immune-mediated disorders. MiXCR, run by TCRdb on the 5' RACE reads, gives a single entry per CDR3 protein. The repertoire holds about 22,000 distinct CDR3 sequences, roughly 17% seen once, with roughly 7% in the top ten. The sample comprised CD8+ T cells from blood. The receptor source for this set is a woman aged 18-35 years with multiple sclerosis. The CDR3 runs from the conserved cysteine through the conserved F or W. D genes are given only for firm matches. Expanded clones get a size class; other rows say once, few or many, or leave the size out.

CSARLPEQGINYGYTF	TGCAGTGCTAGATTGCCAGAACAGGGGATAAACTATGGCTACACCTTC	TRBJ1-2	TRBD1	TRBV20-1	many
CASSSGGLNYGYTF	TGTGCCAGCAGTTCCGGGGGTCTTAACTATGGCTACACCTTC	TRBJ1-2	NA	TRBV6-5	many
CASRDRAYGYTF	TGTGCCAGCAGGGACAGGGCTTATGGCTACACCTTC	TRBJ1-2	TRBD1	TRBV7-2	many
CAWSWTSGGLDTQYF	TGTGCCTGGAGTTGGACTAGCGGGGGCCTAGATACGCAGTATTTT	TRBJ2-3	TRBD2	TRBV30	once
CASSLTVEEQFF	TGTGCCAGCAGCTTAACAGTTGAAGAGCAGTTCTTC	TRBJ2-1	NA	TRBV7-9	many
CASRLGAHSRGTQYF	TGTGCCAGCAGGTTGGGGGCCCACTCCCGGGGTACGCAGTATTTT	TRBJ2-3	NA	TRBV27	many
CSARDLRVQHNEQFF	TGCAGTGCTAGAGATCTGCGGGTCCAACACAATGAGCAGTTCTTC	TRBJ2-1	NA	TRBV20-1	many
CASSQDLDRVDTEAFF	TGCGCCAGCAGCCAAGATCTTGACAGGGTAGACACTGAAGCTTTCTTT	TRBJ1-1	TRBD1	TRBV4-3	many
CASSYSGAGSEQYF	TGCGCCAGCAGCTATAGCGGGGCGGGCTCCGAGCAGTACTTC	TRBJ2-7	TRBD2	TRBV5-1	many
CASSDRGGANEQFF	TGTGCCAGCAGTGACCGGGGGGGGGCGAATGAGCAGTTCTTC	TRBJ2-1	TRBD2	TRBV6-4	medium-sized
CATSRRAGGHVGELFF	TGTGCCACCAGCAGACGGGCGGGGGGGCACGTCGGGGAGCTGTTTTTT	TRBJ2-2	TRBD2	TRBV15	many
CASSQDQFPRNYGYTF	TGTGCCAGCAGCCAAGATCAGTTCCCCAGGAACTATGGCTACACCTTC	TRBJ1-2	NA	TRBV4-2	few
CASSTRTDSTDTQYF	TGTGCCAGCAGTACCCGGACAGATAGCACAGATACGCAGTATTTT	TRBJ2-3	NA	TRBV6-5	many
CAWSVRAYEQYF	TGTGCCTGGAGTGTTCGTGCTTACGAGCAGTACTTC	TRBJ2-7	NA	TRBV30	NA
CASSQLLRTGNTEAFF	TGCGCCAGCAGCCAACTTTTACGGACGGGAAACACTGAAGCTTTCTTT	TRBJ1-1	NA	TRBV4-1	NA
CATSDPQDRAEDTQYF	TGTGCCACCAGTGATCCCCAGGACAGGGCTGAAGATACGCAGTATTTT	TRBJ2-3	TRBD1	TRBV24-1	many
CASSPGTSPNTGELFF	TGTGCCAGCAGTCCCGGGACTAGCCCGAACACCGGGGAGCTGTTTTTT	TRBJ2-2	TRBD2	TRBV7-6	many
CATSDNNEQFF	TGTGCCACCAGTGACAATAATGAGCAGTTCTTC	TRBJ2-1	NA	TRBV24-1	many
CASSYSPRVSGNTIYF	TGTGCCAGCAGTTACTCACCGCGGGTCTCTGGAAACACCATATATTTT	TRBJ1-3	NA	TRBV6-5	many
CAISESGEVSNQPQHF	TGTGCCATCAGTGAGTCGGGGGAAGTTAGCAATCAGCCCCAGCATTTT	TRBJ1-5	NA	TRBV10-3	medium-sized
CSARVQEGTYNEQFF	TGCAGTGCTAGAGTACAGGAGGGTACCTACAATGAGCAGTTCTTC	TRBJ2-1	NA	TRBV20-1	many
CASSSRDSNTEAFF	TGCGCCAGCAGCTCGCGGGACAGTAACACTGAAGCTTTCTTT	TRBJ1-1	TRBD1	TRBV5-1	many